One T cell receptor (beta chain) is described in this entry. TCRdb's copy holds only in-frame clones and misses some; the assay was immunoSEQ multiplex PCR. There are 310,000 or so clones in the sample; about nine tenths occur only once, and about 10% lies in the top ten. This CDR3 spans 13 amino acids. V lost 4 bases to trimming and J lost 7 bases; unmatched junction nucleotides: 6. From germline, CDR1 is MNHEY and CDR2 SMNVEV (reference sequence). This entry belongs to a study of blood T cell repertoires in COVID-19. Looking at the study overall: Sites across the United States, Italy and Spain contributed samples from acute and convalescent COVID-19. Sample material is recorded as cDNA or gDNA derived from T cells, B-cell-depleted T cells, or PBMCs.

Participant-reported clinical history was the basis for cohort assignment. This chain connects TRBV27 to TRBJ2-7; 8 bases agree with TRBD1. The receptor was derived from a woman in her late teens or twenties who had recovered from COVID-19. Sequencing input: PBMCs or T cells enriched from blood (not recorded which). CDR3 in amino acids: CASSSQGAGEQYF. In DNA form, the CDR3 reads TGTGCCAGCAGTTCCCAGGGGGCGGGGGAGCAGTACTTC.